This T cell receptor beta chain derives from a study of T cells in Graves' hyperthyroidism and ophthalmopathy. Study-level background: Pretreatment peripheral blood was obtained at initial diagnosis. General study findings and limits: A 13 V-J model separated ophthalmopathy from stable hyperthyroidism.

Active moderate-to-severe ophthalmopathy, Clinical Activity Score at least 3, NOSPECS at least 4, under 3 months' duration. V was cut by 2 bases and J by 3 bases, with 17 bases left in between. The length of the CDR3 is 16 residues. CDR1 is DFQATT and CDR2 is SNEGSKA in the germline V gene (reference sequence). TCR beta CDR3 sequences were amplified from RNA transcripts. During a first-round RT-PCR of the TCR CDR3, the HTBI primer set was used. Each CDR3 protein is one row after TCRdb ran MiXCR on the multiplex PCR reads. The profile shows roughly 280,000 distinct CDR3 sequences, roughly 20% of them singletons. This clonotype was seen at least ten times. Its antigen remains unknown.

This receptor was obtained from a young man with Graves' ophthalmopathy. Input material: blood. The chain is built from TRBV20-1 and TRBJ2-1; possibly TRBD1 for D (5 bases). The CDR3 coding sequence is TGCAGTGCTAGATTAGATGGGGCGAAAATCTACAATGAGCAGTTCTTC. Its protein is CSARLDGAKIYNEQFF.